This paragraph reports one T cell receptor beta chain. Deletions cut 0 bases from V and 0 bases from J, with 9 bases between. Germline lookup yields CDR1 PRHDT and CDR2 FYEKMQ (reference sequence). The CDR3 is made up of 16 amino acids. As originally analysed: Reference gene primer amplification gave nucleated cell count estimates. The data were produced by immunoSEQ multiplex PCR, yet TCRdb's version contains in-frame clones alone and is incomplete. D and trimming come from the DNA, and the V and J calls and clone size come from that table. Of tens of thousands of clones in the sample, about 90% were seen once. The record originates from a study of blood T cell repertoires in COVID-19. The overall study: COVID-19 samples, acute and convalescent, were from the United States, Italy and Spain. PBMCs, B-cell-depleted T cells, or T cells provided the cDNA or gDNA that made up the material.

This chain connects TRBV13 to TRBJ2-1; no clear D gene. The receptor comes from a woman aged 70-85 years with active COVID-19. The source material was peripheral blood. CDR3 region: CASSLGPRSSYNEQFF. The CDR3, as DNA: TGTGCCAGCAGCTTAGGCCCACGGAGCTCCTACAATGAGCAGTTCTTC.